The clone carrying this T cell receptor (beta chain) was picked up one time. Method: immunoSEQ multiplex PCR; TCRdb's copy keeps in-frame clones and lacks some. This table holds about 140,000 clones, roughly 84% found once. The sample belongs to a study of blood T cell repertoires in COVID-19. The wider study: There were acute and convalescent COVID-19 samples, and they came from the United States, Italy and Spain.

The length of the CDR3 is 18 residues. Germline CDR1 ENHRY, CDR2 SYGVKD. The J segment lost 5 bases and the V segment lost 2 bases, leaving 8 bases of the junction unmatched. Sequenced: peripheral blood. This receptor was taken from a woman in her fifties or sixties with acute or convalescent COVID-19. The genes are TRBV10-3 and TRBJ2-2; 13 nucleotides align to TRBD2. This CDR3 reads CAISEGLAGVSMTGELFF. DNA of the CDR3: TGTGCCATCAGTGAGGGACTAGCGGGAGTCTCGATGACCGGGGAGCTGTTTTTT.